This record looks at one T cell receptor (beta chain) sequence and its context. Its antigen is unknown. Using immunoSEQ multiplex PCR, the repertoire was profiled, and TCRdb retains in-frame clones only, with some absent. The sample comprises 150,000 to 200,000 clones, 80% to 90% of which are singletons, and under 7% rests with the top ten. Germline values: CDR1 MNHNY, CDR2 SVGAGI (reference sequence). The V end lost 7 bases, the J end lost 3 bases, and 13 bases lay between the germline ends. The CDR3 loop spans 13 amino acids. This record belongs to a study of cytomegalovirus exposure and HLA in healthy donors. Overall study findings and caveats: That first-cohort TCR clusters tended to co-occur in the 95 to 150 validation repertoires was found in a later analysis.

The receptor comes from a woman in her twenties or thirties in good health and CMV-seronegative. The sample taken for sequencing was PBMCs. The chain joins TRBV6-6 to TRBJ2-7, with no clear D. CDR3 bases: TGTGCCAGCACGACCCCGGCGGTCTACGAGCAGTACTTC. This sequence encodes CASTTPAVYEQYF.